This paragraph covers one TCR beta chain sequence. Its antigen remains unidentified. One base away there is no much larger clone; base qualities are not given. This sample stems from a study of early stage breast cancer tumors (dated by TCRdb to the late 2010s). Background for the entire study: Of the roughly 17 invasive breast tumors, about a dozen were found to be estrogen receptor-positive, progesterone receptor-positive and HER2-negative. Of the approximately twelve ER+/PR+/HER2- tumors, eight were classified as invasive ductal carcinomas and four as invasive lobular carcinomas. The average read coverage per sample was about 10-fold. Across all samples, some 2.8 million templates representing over a million unique clonotypes were detected.

Study-wide findings and limitations: Chain pairing and functional markers such as CD4, CD8 and FOXP3 were missed by bulk genomic DNA sequencing of unsorted cells. Repertoires from blood resembled normal breast more closely than tumor, and using blood as a reference for each tissue separated tumor from normal in about 85% of the 16 patients. Because the cohort was small, a breakdown by tumor subtype could not be done. Tumors showed roughly 2.5-fold higher T cell density and higher clonality than adjacent normal breast tissue. Enriched TCRB sequences shared across patients were mostly commonly generated sequences, unlikely to play an important role in the tumor microenvironment.

The CDR3 has 15 amino acids, counting the end cysteine and phenylalanine. Only CDR3 DNA remains: 45 bases, in frame from the first base. A distance of 7 bases separates the germline ends of V and J, which lose 0 bases and 0 bases respectively. In the germline V gene, CDR1 corresponds to SGHRS and CDR2 to YFSETQ. About 20-50 mg of tumor tissue was diced, and more than 3 ug of DNA was typically obtained. The study profiled bulk TCR beta-chain repertoires in matched peripheral blood, tumor and adjacent normal breast tissue taken from some 15 patients with early-stage breast cancer. After resection, visually identified tumor tissue was excised and placed in prechilled RNAlater. Using a TissueLyser II, roughly 20-55 mg of tumor tissue was diced and homogenized in RLTplus buffer with beta-mercaptoethanol and antifoaming agent. The Qiagen AllPrep DNA/RNA Mini kit was used for genomic DNA extraction. Each sample was amplified in two independent genomic DNA replicates, using roughly 0.51 ug for blood and around 1.5 ug for tumor or normal breast. Following the manufacturer's instructions, the ImmunoSeq Intro kit was used to carry out TCRB sequencing on genomic DNA. Multiplex PCR ran 25 to 40 cycles with proprietary primers and spike-in control sequences for absolute quantification. Single-end 150-bp reads were used to sequence an 87-bp fragment spanning the CDR3 plus the flanking V and J genes. Seven samples, with two replicates for each sample, were multiplexed per lane of an Illumina MiSeq using version 3.0 chemistry. Per the authors' processing: The vendor's proprietary pipeline handled the raw data processing, merging both replicates into a single result for each sample. A clonotype was defined as productive rearrangements that share the same V-gene family, CDR3 amino acid sequence and J-gene segment. To compute clonality, the normalized Shannon entropy (Pielou evenness) of TCRB abundances was subtracted from 1. To estimate T cell density, the total number of templates was divided by the number of input cells, which was inferred from the amount of DNA input. Recon with default parameters was used to estimate total repertoire diversity and clonality. A clonotype counted as tumor-enriched if its abundance in tumor exceeded 0.1% and was at least 32-fold higher than its abundance in normal breast. TCRdb took this table from immuneACCESS and kept in-frame rearrangements with V and J called. Such tables lack part of the clones; where checked against another copy, unresolved V genes explain under half of the gap, and the rest is unexplained. That table furnishes V, J and clone size, whereas the DNA furnished D and trimming. The sample includes 9,500 to 10,000 clones, with roughly 60% observed a single time. The ten largest account for roughly 12% of the sample.

The chain uses TRBV5-1 and TRBJ2-1; TRBD2 is a possible D gene, resting on 5 matching bases. Material for sequencing was breast tumor tissue. This clonotype was obtained from a person between 55 and 69 years old with breast cancer. This receptor carries the CDR3 CASSLEGASYNEQFF. The sequenced DNA is TGCGCCAGCAGCTTGGAGGGAGCCTCCTACAATGAGCAGTTCTTC.